The entry that follows covers one TCR beta chain sequence. This record belongs to a study of blood T cell repertoires in COVID-19. The wider study: Whether acute or convalescent, the COVID-19 samples came from the United States, Italy and Spain.

CDR1 is MNHNS, CDR2 SASEGT, per germline. The CDR3 length is 16 residues. V was cut by 2 bases and J by 2 bases, with 15 bases left in between. Using immunoSEQ multiplex PCR, the repertoire was profiled, and TCRdb retains in-frame clones only, with some absent. The top ten clones hold approximately 1% of a sample with 380,000 or so clones, 81% of them seen once. The clonotype was recovered from a human donor with acute or convalescent COVID-19. The donor label of this sample is uncertain. This chain uses TRBV6-1 with TRBJ1-2, with unresolved D. The sequenced sample was peripheral blood. CDR3 DNA: TGTGCCAGCAGTGAAAGTGCCGGCGGGCCCAACTATGGCTACACCTTC. Residues: CASSESAGGPNYGYTF.